This T cell receptor (beta chain) was identified in a study of long-term antiretroviral therapy in people with HIV. Researchers report immunoSEQ v3.0 was run at survey level. Method: immunoSEQ multiplex PCR; TCRdb's copy keeps in-frame clones and lacks some. The sample has 37,000 or so clones; more than 80% are singletons. The length of the CDR3 is 19 residues. V was pared by 6 bases and J by 1 base, with 15 bases of the junction left unmatched. Germline CDR1 and CDR2: MDHEN and SYDVKM. V usage is TRBV28 and J usage is TRBJ2-1, with TRBD1 matching over 10 bases. The source was unsorted PBMCs, collected 3.4 years after starting antiretroviral therapy. This clonotype was sampled from a young man with HIV. In DNA, the CDR3 is TGTGCCAGCAGCCTGGGACAGGGGTCAATCATAGGATCCTACAATGAGCAGTTCTTC. Translation: CASSLGQGSIIGSYNEQFF.